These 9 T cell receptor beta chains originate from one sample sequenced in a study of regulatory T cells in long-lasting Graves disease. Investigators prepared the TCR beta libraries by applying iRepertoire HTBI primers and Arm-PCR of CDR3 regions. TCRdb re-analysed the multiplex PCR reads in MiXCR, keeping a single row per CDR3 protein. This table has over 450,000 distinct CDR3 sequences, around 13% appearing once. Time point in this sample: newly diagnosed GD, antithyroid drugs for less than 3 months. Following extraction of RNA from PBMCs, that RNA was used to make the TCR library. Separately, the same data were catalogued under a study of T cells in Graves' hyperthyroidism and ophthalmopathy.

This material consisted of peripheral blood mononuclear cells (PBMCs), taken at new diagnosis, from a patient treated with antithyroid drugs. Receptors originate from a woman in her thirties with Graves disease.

CDR3 in DNA: TGTGCCAGCAGCGTAGCGGGGCTAGCGGGAGGACGGGAGCAGTTCTTC. Translated, it gives CASSVAGLAGGREQFF. The rearrangement joins TRBV9 to TRBJ2-1, with TRBD2 identical over 11 bases. CDR3 length: 16 amino acids. The germline V gene has CDR1 SGDLS and CDR2 YYNGEE. The V gene end was trimmed by 0 bases and the J gene end by 10 bases; junction bases not matched to a gene: 9.

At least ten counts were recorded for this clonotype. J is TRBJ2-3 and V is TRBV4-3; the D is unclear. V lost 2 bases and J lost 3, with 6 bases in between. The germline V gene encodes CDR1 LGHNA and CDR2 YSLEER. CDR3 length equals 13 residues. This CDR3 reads CASSQRATDTQYF. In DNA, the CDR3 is TGCGCCAGCAGCCAAAGGGCGACAGATACGCAGTATTTT.

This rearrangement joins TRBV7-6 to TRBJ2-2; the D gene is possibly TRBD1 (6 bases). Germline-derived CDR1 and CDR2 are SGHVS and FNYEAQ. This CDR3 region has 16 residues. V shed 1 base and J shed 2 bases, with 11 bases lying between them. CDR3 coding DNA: TGTGCCAGCAGCTTAGACGGACAGAGCAACACCGGGGAGCTGTTTTTT. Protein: CASSLDGQSNTGELFF.

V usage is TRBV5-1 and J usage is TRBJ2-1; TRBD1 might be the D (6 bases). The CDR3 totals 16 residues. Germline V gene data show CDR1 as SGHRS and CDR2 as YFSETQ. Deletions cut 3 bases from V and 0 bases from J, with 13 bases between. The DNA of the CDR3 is TGCGCCAGCAGCTCTGACAGGCCTAGCTCCTACAATGAGCAGTTCTTC. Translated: CASSSDRPSSYNEQFF.

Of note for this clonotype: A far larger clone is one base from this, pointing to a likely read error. CDR3 in amino acids: CASSPPGLHETQYF. The CDR3 DNA reads as TGTGCCAGCAGCCCTCCCGGCCTGCACGAGACCCAGTACTTC. This chain joins TRBV11-2 and TRBJ2-1; unclear D gene. The better agreement between TRBJ2-5 and the DNA end casts doubt on the J call. This CDR3 comprises 14 residues. Germline-derived CDR1 and CDR2 are SGHAT and FQNNGV.

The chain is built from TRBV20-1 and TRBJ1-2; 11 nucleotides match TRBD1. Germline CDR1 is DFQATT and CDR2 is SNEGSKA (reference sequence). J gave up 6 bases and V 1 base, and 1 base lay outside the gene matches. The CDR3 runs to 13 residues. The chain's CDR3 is CSARGTGGNGYTF. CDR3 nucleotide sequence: TGCAGTGCTAGAGGGACAGGGGGCAATGGCTACACCTTC.

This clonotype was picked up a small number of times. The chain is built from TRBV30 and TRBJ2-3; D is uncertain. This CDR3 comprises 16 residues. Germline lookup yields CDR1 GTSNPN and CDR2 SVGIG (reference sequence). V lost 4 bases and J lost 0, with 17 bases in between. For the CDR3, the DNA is TGTGCCTGGACCCCCGCCCGTAAGGGAAGCACAGATACGCAGTATTTT. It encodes CAWTPARKGSTDTQYF.

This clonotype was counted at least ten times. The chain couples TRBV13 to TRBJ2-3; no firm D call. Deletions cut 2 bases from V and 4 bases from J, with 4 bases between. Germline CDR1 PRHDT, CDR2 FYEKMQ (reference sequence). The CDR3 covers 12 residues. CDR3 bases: TGTGCCAGCAGCTTATTACCAGATACGCAGTATTTT. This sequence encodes CASSLLPDTQYF.

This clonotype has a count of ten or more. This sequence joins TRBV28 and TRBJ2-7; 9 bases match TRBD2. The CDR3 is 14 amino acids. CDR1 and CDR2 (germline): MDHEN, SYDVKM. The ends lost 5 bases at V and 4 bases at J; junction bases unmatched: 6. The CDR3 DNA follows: TGTGCCAGCAGTGGACGACTAGCGGAGTACGAGCAGTACTTC. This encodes CASSGRLAEYEQYF. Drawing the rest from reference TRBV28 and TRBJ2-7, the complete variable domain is DVKVTQSSRYLVKRTGEKVFLECVQDMDHENMFWYRQDPGLGLRLIYFSYDVKMKEKGDIPEGYSVSREKKERFSLILESASTNQTSMYLCASSGRLAEYEQYFGPGTRLTVT.